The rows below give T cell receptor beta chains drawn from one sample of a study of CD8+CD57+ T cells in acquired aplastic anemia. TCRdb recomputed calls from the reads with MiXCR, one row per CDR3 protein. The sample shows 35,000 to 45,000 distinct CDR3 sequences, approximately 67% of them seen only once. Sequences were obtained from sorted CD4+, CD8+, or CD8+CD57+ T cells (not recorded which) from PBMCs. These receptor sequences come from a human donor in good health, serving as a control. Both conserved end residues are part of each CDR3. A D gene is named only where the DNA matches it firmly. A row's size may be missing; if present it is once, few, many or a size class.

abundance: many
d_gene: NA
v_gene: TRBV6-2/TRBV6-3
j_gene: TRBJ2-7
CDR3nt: TGTGCCAGCAGTTACGAGGTATCTGGTTCCTACGAGCAGTACTTC
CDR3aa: CASSYEVSGSYEQYF

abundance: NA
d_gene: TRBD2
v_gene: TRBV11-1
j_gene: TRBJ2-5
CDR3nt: TGTGCCAGCAGCTCCGCGGGACTAGCGGGGGGAAGAGAGACCCAGTACTTC
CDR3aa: CASSSAGLAGGRETQYF

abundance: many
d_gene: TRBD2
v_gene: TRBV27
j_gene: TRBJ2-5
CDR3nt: TGTGCCAGCAGCCCACTGACACTAGCGGGGGGGCGAGAGACCCAGTACTTC
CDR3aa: CASSPLTLAGGRETQYF

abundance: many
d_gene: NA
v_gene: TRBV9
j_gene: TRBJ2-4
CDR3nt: TGTGCCAGCGGAGGAGCTGGGAACATTCAGTACTTC
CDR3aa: CASGGAGNIQYF

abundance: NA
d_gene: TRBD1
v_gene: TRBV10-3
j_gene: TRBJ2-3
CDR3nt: TGTGCCATCAGTGAAGACAGGGGAAGAGATACGCAGTATTTT
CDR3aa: CAISEDRGRDTQYF

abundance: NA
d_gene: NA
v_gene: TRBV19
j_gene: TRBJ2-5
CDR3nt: TGTGCCAGCAGCTTATTGGGGGAGAGACAAGAGACCCAGTACTTC
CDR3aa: CASSLLGERQETQYF

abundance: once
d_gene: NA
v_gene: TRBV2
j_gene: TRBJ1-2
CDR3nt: TGTGCCAGCAGTGAGGGATTCTATGGCTACACCTTC
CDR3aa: CASSEGFYGYTF

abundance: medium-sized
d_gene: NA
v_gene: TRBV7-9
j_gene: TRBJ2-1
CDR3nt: TGTGCCAGCAGCTTAGTTAGGACTGTCCGAGAGCAGTTCTTC
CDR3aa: CASSLVRTVREQFF

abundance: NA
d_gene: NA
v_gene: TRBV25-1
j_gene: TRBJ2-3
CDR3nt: TGTGCCAGCAGTGACGGGATGAGGAGCACAGATACGCAGTATTTT
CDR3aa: CASSDGMRSTDTQYF

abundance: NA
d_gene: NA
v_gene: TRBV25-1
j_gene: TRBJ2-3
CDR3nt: TGTGCCGGCAGCTTGGAGGGGGGTTACACAGATACGCAGTATTTT
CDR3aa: CAGSLEGGYTDTQYF

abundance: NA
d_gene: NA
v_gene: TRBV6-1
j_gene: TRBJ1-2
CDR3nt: TGTGCCAGCATGAGCTTACGGGGCGGCTACACCTTC
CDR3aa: CASMSLRGGYTF

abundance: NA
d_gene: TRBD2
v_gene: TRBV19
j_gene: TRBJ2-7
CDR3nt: TGTGCCAGTAGCACATCAAGACTAGCGGGAGGCTACGAGCAGTACTTC
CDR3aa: CASSTSRLAGGYEQYF

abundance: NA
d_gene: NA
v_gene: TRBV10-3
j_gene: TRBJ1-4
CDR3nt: TGTGCCATCAGTGGCCAGGGTAATGAAAAACTGTTTTTT
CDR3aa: CAISGQGNEKLFF

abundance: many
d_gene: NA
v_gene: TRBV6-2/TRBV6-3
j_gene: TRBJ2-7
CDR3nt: TGTGCCAGTATAGGGACGATCCGAGACCTCCGTTACGAGCAGTACTTC
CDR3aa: CASIGTIRDLRYEQYF

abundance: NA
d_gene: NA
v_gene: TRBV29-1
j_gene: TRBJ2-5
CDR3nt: TGCAGCGTTGATCCCACGGACGGGTCTGAGACCCAGTACTTC
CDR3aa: CSVDPTDGSETQYF

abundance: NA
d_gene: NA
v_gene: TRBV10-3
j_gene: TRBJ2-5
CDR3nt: TGTGCCATCATGGTCCCAGACACAGAGACCCAGTACTTC
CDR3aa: CAIMVPDTETQYF

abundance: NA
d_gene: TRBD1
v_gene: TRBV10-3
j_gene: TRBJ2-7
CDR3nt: TGTGCCATCAGTAGACAGGGTTTAACCTACGAGCAGTACTTC
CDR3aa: CAISRQGLTYEQYF

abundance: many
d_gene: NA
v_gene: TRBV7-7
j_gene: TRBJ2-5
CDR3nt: TGTGCTAGCAGCCCCTATGGGACACCCTCCCAAGAGACCCAGTACTTC
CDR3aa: CASSPYGTPSQETQYF

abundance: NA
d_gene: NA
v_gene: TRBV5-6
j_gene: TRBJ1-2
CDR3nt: TGTGCCAGCAGCTTGATAGATGTTGAATTGGGCTACACCTTC
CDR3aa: CASSLIDVELGYTF

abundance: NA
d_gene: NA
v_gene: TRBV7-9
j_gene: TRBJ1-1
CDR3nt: TGTGCCAGCAGCTCCGGGACATTGAACACTGAAGCTTTCTTT
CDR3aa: CASSSGTLNTEAFF